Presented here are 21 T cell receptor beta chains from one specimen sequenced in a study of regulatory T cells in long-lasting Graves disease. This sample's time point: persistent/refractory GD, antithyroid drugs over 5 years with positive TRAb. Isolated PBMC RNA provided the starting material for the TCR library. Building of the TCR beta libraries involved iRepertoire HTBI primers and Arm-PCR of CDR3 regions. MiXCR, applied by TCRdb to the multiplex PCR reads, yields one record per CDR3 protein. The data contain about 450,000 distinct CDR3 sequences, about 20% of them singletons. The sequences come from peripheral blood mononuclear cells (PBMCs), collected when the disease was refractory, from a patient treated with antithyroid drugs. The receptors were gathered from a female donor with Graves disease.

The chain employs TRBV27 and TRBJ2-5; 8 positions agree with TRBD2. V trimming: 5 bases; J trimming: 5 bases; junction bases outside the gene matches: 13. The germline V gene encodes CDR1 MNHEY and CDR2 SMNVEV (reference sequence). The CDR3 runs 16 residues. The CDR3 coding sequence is TGTGCCAGCAGTCCCCATGGCGGGAGGCTTATGGAGACCCAGTACTTC. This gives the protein CASSPHGGRLMETQYF.

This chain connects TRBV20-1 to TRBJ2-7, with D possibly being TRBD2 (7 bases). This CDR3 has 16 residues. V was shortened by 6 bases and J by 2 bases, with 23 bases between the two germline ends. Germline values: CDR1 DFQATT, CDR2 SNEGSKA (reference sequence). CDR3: CSAGGAGGRLTYEQYF. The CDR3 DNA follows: TGCAGTGCGGGGGGGGCAGGCGGGAGACTAACCTACGAGCAGTACTTC.

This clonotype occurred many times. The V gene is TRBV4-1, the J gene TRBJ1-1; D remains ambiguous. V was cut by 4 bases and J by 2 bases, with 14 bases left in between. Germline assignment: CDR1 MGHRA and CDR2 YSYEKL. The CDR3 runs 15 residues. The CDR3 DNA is TGCGCCAGCAGCCCCCCCCGGGGAAGTAACACTGAAGCTTTCTTT. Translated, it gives CASSPPRGSNTEAFF.

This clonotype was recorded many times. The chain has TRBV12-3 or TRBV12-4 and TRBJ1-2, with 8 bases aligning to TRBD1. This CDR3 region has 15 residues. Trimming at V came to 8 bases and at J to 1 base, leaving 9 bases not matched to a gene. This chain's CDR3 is CASSSRTGFNYGYTF. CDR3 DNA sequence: TGTGCCAGCTCTTCCAGGACAGGGTTTAACTATGGCTACACCTTC.

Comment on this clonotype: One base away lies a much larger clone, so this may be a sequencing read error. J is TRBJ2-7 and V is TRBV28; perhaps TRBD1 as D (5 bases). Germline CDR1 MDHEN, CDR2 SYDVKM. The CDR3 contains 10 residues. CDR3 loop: CASSGDSIDF. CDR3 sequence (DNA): TGTGCCAGCAGTGGTGACAGCATAGACTTC.

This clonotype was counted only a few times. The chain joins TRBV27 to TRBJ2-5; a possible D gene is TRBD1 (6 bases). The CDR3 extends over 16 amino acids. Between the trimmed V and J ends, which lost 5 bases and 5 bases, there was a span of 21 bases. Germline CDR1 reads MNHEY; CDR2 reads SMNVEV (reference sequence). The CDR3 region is CASSEYRVAGWETQYF. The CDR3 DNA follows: TGTGCCAGCAGTGAATACAGGGTTGCGGGTTGGGAGACCCAGTACTTC.

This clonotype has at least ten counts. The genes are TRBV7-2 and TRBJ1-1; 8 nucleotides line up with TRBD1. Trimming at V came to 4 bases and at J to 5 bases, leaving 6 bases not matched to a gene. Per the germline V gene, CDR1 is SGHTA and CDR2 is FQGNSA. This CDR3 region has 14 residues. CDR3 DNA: TGTGCCAGCAGCTGGACAGGGCAGTTAACTGAAGCTTTCTTT. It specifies CASSWTGQLTEAFF.

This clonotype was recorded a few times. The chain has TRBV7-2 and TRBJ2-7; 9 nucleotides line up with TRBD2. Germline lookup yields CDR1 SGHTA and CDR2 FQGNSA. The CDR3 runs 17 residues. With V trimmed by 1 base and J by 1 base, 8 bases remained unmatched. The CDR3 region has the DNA TGTGCCAGCAGCTTAGGGGCTAGCGGGATCGGGTCCTACGAGCAGTACTTC. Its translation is CASSLGASGIGSYEQYF.

The CDR3 bases are TGTGCCAGCAGCTTGACAGGAAAAGAGACCCAGTACTTC. Protein sequence: CASSLTGKETQYF. V and J are TRBV5-4 and TRBJ2-5, with D perhaps matching TRBD1 (5 bases). Between the trimmed V and J ends, which lost 1 base and 3 bases, there was a span of 7 bases. The CDR3 spans 13 residues. The germline CDR1 and CDR2 sequences are SGHNT and YYREEE (reference sequence).

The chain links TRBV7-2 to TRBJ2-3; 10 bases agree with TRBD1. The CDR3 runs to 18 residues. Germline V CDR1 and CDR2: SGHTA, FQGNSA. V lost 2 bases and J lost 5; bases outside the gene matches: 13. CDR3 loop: CASSLMRSGTGVGDTQYF. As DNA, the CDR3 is TGTGCCAGCAGCTTAATGCGTTCCGGGACAGGGGTAGGAGATACGCAGTATTTT.

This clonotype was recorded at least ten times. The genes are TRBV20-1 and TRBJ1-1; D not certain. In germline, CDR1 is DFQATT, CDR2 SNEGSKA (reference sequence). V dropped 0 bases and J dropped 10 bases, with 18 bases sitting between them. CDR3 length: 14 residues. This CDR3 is CSARDHGQDAGAFF. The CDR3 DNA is TGCAGTGCTAGAGATCACGGGCAGGACGCAGGAGCTTTCTTT.

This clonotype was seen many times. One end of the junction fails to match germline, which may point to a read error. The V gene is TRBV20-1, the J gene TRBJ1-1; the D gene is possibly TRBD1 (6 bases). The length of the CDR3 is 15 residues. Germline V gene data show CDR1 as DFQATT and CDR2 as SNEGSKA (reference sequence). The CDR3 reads CSAVNRETGNAEAFF. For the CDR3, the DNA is TGCAGTGCTGTTAACAGGGAAACGGGGAACGCTGAAGCTTTCTTT.

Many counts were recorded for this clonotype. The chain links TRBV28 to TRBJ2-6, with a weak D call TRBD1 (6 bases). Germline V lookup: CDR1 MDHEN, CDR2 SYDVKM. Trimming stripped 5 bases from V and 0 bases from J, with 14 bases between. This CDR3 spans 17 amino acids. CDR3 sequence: CASSAGTSVSGANVLTF. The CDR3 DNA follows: TGTGCCAGCAGTGCCGGGACAAGCGTCTCTGGGGCCAACGTCCTGACTTTC.

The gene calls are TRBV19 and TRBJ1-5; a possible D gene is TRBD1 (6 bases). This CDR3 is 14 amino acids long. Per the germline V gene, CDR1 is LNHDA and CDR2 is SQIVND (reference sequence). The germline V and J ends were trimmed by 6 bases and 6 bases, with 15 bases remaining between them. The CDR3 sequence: CASRNREGAQPQHF. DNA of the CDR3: TGTGCCAGTAGGAACAGGGAAGGGGCTCAGCCCCAGCATTTT.

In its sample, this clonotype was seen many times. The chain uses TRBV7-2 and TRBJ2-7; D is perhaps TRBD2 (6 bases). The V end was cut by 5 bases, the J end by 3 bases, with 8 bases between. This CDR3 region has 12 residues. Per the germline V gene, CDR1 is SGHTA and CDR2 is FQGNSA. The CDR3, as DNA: TGTGCCAGCAGCATGACTAGCTACGAGCAGTACTTC. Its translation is CASSMTSYEQYF.

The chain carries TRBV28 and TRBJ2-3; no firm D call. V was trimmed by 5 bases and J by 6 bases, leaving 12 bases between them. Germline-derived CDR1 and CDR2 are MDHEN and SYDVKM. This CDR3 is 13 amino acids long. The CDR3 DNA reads TGTGCCAGCAGTCCCGACAAATCGGATACGCAGTATTTT. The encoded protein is CASSPDKSDTQYF.

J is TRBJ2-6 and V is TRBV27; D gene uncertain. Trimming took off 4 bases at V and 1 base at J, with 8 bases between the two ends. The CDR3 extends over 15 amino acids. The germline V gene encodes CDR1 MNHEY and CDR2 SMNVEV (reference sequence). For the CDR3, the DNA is TGTGCCAGCAGTTCACATTTTTCTGGGGCCAACGTCCTGACTTTC. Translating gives CASSSHFSGANVLTF.

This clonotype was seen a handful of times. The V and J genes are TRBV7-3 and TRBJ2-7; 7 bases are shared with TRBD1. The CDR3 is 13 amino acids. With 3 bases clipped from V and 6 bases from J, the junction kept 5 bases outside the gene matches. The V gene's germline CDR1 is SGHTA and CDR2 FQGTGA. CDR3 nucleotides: TGTGCCAGCAGCTTTACAGGGGTGGGCGAGCAGTACTTC. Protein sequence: CASSFTGVGEQYF.

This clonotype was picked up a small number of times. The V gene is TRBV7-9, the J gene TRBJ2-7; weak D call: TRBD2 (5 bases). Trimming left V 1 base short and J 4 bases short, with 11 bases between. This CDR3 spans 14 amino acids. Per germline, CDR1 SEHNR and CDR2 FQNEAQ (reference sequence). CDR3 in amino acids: CASSLGFRGYEQYF. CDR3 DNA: TGTGCCAGCAGCTTAGGCTTCCGGGGTTACGAGCAGTACTTC. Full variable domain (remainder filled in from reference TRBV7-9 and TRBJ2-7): DTGVSQNPRHKITKRGQNVTFRCDPISEHNRLYWYRQTLGQGPEFLTYFQNEAQLEKSRLLSDRFSAERPKGSFSTLEIQRTEQGDSAMYLCASSLGFRGYEQYFGPGTRLTVT.

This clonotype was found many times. CDR3 in DNA: TGTGCCTGGGGGGTGATGAACACTGAAGCTTTCTTT. Protein product: CAWGVMNTEAFF. The V and J genes are TRBV30 and TRBJ1-1; D not certain. V was trimmed by 5 bases and J by 0 bases, leaving 7 bases between them. CDR3 length: 12 residues. Per the germline V gene, CDR1 is GTSNPN and CDR2 is SVGIG (reference sequence).

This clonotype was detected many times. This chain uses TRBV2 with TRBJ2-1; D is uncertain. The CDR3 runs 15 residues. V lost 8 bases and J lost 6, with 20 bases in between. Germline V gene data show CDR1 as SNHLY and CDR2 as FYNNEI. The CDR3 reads CASSSDSLQSNEQFF. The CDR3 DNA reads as TGTGCCAGCTCGTCCGATTCGCTCCAATCCAATGAGCAGTTCTTC.